The clone carrying this T cell receptor beta chain occurred a few times. Trimming took off 3 bases at V and 5 bases at J, with 20 bases between the two ends. Looked up from germline, CDR1 is GTSNPN and CDR2 is SVGIG (reference sequence). The CDR3 has 15 residues. Researchers ran the PCR with 60 Vbeta and 13 Jbeta primers. Data came from immunoSEQ multiplex PCR; TCRdb stores just in-frame clones and leaves some out. The sample shows 100,000 or so clones, around three quarters of them seen only once. The sample originates from a study of cytomegalovirus exposure and HLA in healthy donors. Sequenced material: PBMCs. This TCR was recovered from a man aged 30 to 45 in good health and CMV-seronegative. The genes are TRBV30 and TRBJ2-7, with D perhaps matching TRBD1 (6 bases). The CDR3 region has the DNA TGTGCCTGGAGGACCGGGACAACCGAGGCAAACGAGCAGTACTTC. Protein sequence: CAWRTGTTEANEQYF.